A single sample is the source of the 17 T cell receptor beta chains below, sequenced in a study of low-dose radiotherapy and immunotherapy resistance in tumors. TRAV- and TRBV-specific primers were used for first-strand cDNA, which covered alpha and beta chains. It was with a constant-region primer and a V-primer adapter that TCRs were amplified over approximately 18 PCR cycles. TCRdb re-analysed the reads in MiXCR, keeping a single row per CDR3 protein. The sample holds some 85,000 distinct CDR3 sequences, over 15% seen once. Indicated time point: before trial treatment. Sequenced here: PBMCs, sampled before treatment. The receptor set was obtained from a male donor with prostate cancer.

The table lists this clonotype with many counts. The genes are TRBV7-9 and TRBJ2-1; no clear D gene. The germline V gene has CDR1 SEHNR and CDR2 FQNEAQ (reference sequence). There are 14 residues in the CDR3. Deletions cut 5 bases from V and 8 bases from J, with 16 bases between. CDR3 DNA: TGTGCCAGCAGCCTACATAGCCCTCCGTATGAGCAGTTCTTC. This codes for CASSLHSPPYEQFF.

This clonotype appeared many times. The genes are TRBV20-1 and TRBJ1-5; a weak D match, TRBD1 (6 bases). Per the germline V gene, CDR1 is DFQATT and CDR2 is SNEGSKA (reference sequence). CDR3 size: 18 residues. Trimming stripped 5 bases from V and 2 bases from J, with 25 bases between. The CDR3 protein is CSAPSTGTSRVGNQPQHF. In DNA, the CDR3 is TGCAGTGCTCCATCGACCGGGACAAGTCGGGTGGGCAATCAGCCCCAGCATTTT.

This clonotype was found many times. The chain uses TRBV20-1 and TRBJ2-5; TRBD2 matches 9 bases. The germline gives CDR1 DFQATT, CDR2 SNEGSKA (reference sequence). The CDR3 extends over 14 amino acids. V shed 5 bases, J shed 7 bases, and the junction held 11 bases outside the gene matches. CDR3 sequence reads: CSASPTSGGGTQYF. The CDR3 bases are TGCAGTGCTTCCCCGACTAGCGGCGGGGGGACCCAGTACTTC.

This clonotype was observed many times. The rearrangement uses TRBV7-2 and TRBJ1-5; perhaps TRBD1 as D (6 bases). Trimming cost V 5 bases and J 4 bases, with 9 bases left between them. Looked up from germline, CDR1 is SGHTA and CDR2 is FQGNSA. The CDR3 consists of 13 residues. The CDR3 here is CASSPQGNQPQHF. The CDR3 DNA reads as TGTGCCAGCAGCCCTCAGGGGAATCAGCCCCAGCATTTT.

A word on this clonotype: This may be a read error: a much more frequent sequence differs by one nucleotide. The rearrangement joins TRBV20-1 to TRBJ2-5; 12 bases line up with TRBD2. The V gene's germline CDR1 is DFQATT and CDR2 SNEGSKA (reference sequence). This CDR3 region has 16 residues. With V trimmed by 0 bases and J by 11 bases, 13 bases remained unmatched. CDR3 coding DNA: TGCAGTGCTAGAGACCCACTAGCGGGAGGTTTTGATGAGCAGTACTTC. This sequence encodes CSARDPLAGGFDEQYF.

This clonotype appeared a single time. This likely traces to a read error, being one base from a far larger clone. This sequence joins TRBV5-8 and TRBJ2-7, with D unresolved. The CDR3 is made up of 14 amino acids. Germline values: CDR1 SGHTS, CDR2 YDEGEE. The CDR3 here is CASILGSASYEQYF. The CDR3 bases are TGTGCCAGCATCTTGGGTTCTGCCTCCTACGAGCAGTACTTC.

The table lists this clonotype with many counts. This rearrangement joins TRBV2 to TRBJ2-7; a possible D gene is TRBD1 (5 bases). The length of the CDR3 is 13 residues. Germline CDR1 is SNHLY and CDR2 is FYNNEI. V dropped 6 bases and J dropped 3 bases, with 12 bases sitting between them. The CDR3 bases are TGTGCCAGCAGACTTGACAGCAACTACGAGCAGTACTTC. Translated: CASRLDSNYEQYF.

This chain connects TRBV12-3 or TRBV12-4 to TRBJ2-5, with D perhaps TRBD1 (6 bases). V lost 6 bases and J lost 5, with 16 bases in between. This CDR3 is built from 14 residues. The CDR3 coding sequence is TGTGCCAGCAGCTACCGACAGGCAGGGGAGACCCAGTACTTC. It yields the protein CASSYRQAGETQYF.

This clonotype showed up many times. V is TRBV29-1 and J is TRBJ1-2, with TRBD1 as a possible D gene (5 bases). V lost 1 base and J lost 4, with 22 bases in between. CDR3 length: 17 residues. Germline V gene sequence: CDR1 SQVTM, CDR2 ANQGSEA. The CDR3 loop is CSVEARGGRVRFYGYTF. CDR3 DNA: TGCAGCGTTGAAGCGCGGGGCGGGAGGGTACGGTTCTATGGCTACACCTTC.

In the case of this clonotype: Given a far larger clone just one base away, this is likely a sequencing read error. J is TRBJ2-7 and V is TRBV7-2; no firm D call. In germline, CDR1 is SGHTA, CDR2 FQGNSA. Trimming removed 1 base at V and 7 bases at J, with 17 bases between. This CDR3 region has 15 residues. The CDR3 region is CASSLDSDGYNEQYF. The CDR3 DNA is TGTGCCAGCAGCTTAGACTCCGACGGTTACAATGAGCAGTACTTC.

The table lists this clonotype with many counts. The genes are TRBV6-5 and TRBJ1-6; a possible D gene is TRBD1 (6 bases). Trimming removed 0 bases at V and 10 bases at J, with 25 bases between. The CDR3 is 19 amino acids. Germline V gene lookup returns CDR1 MNHEY and CDR2 SVGAGI. DNA for the CDR3: TGTGCCAGCAGTTACTCGGAAGCCGGGACAAAGAGATCGGAGTCACCCCTCCACTTT. This codes for CASSYSEAGTKRSESPLHF.

The rearrangement uses TRBV12-3 or TRBV12-4 and TRBJ1-1; the D is unclear. Between the trimmed V and J ends, which lost 3 bases and 2 bases, there was a span of 10 bases. This CDR3 contains 14 residues. The DNA for the CDR3 is TGTGCCAGCAGTTTGGCTAGAGGAAACACTGAAGCTTTCTTT. This translates into CASSLARGNTEAFF.

V gene TRBV30 combines with J gene TRBJ1-5, with 8 bases lining up with TRBD1. In germline, CDR1 is GTSNPN, CDR2 SVGIG (reference sequence). The CDR3 sequence is 17 residues long. V was clipped by 0 bases and J by 4 bases; unmatched bases: 11. The CDR3 sequence is CAWSVQVVGTGNQPQHF. CDR3 in DNA: TGTGCCTGGAGTGTACAGGTGGTCGGGACAGGTAATCAGCCCCAGCATTTT.

This clonotype was seen at least ten times. The chain couples TRBV6-2 or TRBV6-3 to TRBJ2-7; D might be TRBD1 (5 bases). V lost 8 bases and J lost 6, with 14 bases in between. In germline, CDR1 is MNHEY, CDR2 SVGEGT. The CDR3 loop spans 12 amino acids. The CDR3, as DNA: TGTGCCAGCTCCCGGCAGGGCACCGAGCAGTACTTC. As protein: CASSRQGTEQYF.

This clonotype has at least ten counts. The chain has TRBV2 and TRBJ1-1; 11 bases agree with TRBD1. V was pared by 6 bases and J by 12 bases, with 3 bases of the junction left unmatched. The CDR3 is 11 residues long. Germline values: CDR1 SNHLY, CDR2 FYNNEI. Here the CDR3 reads CASRGQGETFF. CDR3 nucleotide sequence: TGTGCCAGCAGGGGACAGGGGGAGACTTTCTTT.

The sample holds many counts of this clonotype. The V gene is TRBV29-1, the J gene TRBJ2-7; 7 bases fit TRBD1. From germline, CDR1 is SQVTM and CDR2 ANQGSEA. This CDR3 region has 12 residues. The junction had 6 bases not matched to a gene; V was cut back by 7 bases and J by 3 bases. The CDR3, as DNA: TGCAGCGCAGGGGGACAAGGCTACGAGCAGTACTTC. Amino acid sequence: CSAGGQGYEQYF.

This clonotype showed up just a few times. The chain carries TRBV19 and TRBJ2-7, with 7 bases aligning to TRBD1. The CDR3 is made up of 15 amino acids. Trimming took 3 bases from V and 2 from J; bases not matched to a gene: 7. CDR1 and CDR2 from the germline V gene are LNHDA and SQIVND (reference sequence). The CDR3 sequence is CASSMRGTVAYEQYF. CDR3 DNA: TGTGCCAGTAGTATGAGGGGGACAGTGGCCTACGAGCAGTACTTC. Supplemented by reference TRBV19 and TRBJ2-7, the full variable domain reads DGGITQSPKYLFRKEGQNVTLSCEQNLNHDAMYWYRQDPGQGLRLIYYSQIVNDFQKGDIAEGYSVSREKKESFPLTVTSAQKNPTAFYLCASSMRGTVAYEQYFGPGTRLTVT.